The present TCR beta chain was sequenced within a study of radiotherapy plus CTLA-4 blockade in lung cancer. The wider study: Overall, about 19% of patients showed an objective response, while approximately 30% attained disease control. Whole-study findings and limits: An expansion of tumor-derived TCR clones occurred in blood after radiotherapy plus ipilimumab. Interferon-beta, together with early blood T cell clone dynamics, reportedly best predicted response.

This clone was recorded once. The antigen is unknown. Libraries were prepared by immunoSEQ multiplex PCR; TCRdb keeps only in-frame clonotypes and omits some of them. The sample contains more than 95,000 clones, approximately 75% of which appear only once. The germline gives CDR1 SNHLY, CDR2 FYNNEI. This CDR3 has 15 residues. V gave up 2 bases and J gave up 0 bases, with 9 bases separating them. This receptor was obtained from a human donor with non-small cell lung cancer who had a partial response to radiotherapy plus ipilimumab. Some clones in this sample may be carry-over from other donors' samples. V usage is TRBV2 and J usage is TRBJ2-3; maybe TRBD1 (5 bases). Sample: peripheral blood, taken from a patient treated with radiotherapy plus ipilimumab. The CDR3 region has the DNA TGTGCCAGCAGTGAAAAGGACATTAGCACAGATACGCAGTATTTT. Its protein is CASSEKDISTDTQYF.